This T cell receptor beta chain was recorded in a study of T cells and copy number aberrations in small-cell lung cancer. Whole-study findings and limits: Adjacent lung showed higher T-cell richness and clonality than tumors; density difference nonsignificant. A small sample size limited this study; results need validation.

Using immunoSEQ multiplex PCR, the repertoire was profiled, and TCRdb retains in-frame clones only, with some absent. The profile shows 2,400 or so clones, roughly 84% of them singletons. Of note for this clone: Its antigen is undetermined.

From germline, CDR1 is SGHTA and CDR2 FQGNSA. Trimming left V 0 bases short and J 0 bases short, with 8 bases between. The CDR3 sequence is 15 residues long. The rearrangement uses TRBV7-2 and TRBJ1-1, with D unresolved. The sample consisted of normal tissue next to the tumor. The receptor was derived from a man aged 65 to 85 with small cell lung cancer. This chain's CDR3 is CASSLAGHMNTEAFF. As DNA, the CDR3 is TGTGCCAGCAGCTTAGCAGGGCACATGAACACTGAAGCTTTCTTT.